The 17 T cell receptor beta chains listed next were all sequenced from one sample in a study of vaccination effects on CD4 cells after COVID-19. The assay was immunoSEQ multiplex PCR, and TCRdb's table has in-frame clones only and misses some. The repertoire includes fewer than 40,000 clones, about 69% of them detected once, and under 35% sits in the top ten. The ViraFEST assay expanded antigen-specific CD4+ T cells with viral peptide pools before sequencing. The authors isolated CD4+ T cells after 9 to 10 days of culture. PCR showed that the person got SARS-CoV-2 infection at some point between March and December 2020. No antigen has been identified for these receptors. This sample comprised CD4+ T cells from PBMCs cultured with a peptide pool, obtained before COVID-19 vaccination. These TCRs come from a human donor who had a prior SARS-CoV-2 infection.

This clone came up a few times. The rearrangement links TRBV6-5 to TRBJ1-2; D is unclear. Trimming stripped 7 bases from V and 3 bases from J, with 12 bases between. Germline loops: CDR1 MNHEY, CDR2 SVGAGI. The CDR3 length is 13 residues. The CDR3 reads CASNPGGHYGYTF. CDR3 DNA: TGTGCCAGCAACCCGGGCGGGCACTATGGCTACACCTTC.

This clone occurred once. The chain employs TRBV9 and TRBJ1-2, with a weak D call TRBD1 (5 bases). The V end lost 5 bases, the J end lost 4 bases, and 27 bases lay between the germline ends. The CDR3 length is 18 residues. Germline V lookup: CDR1 SGDLS, CDR2 YYNGEE. The chain's CDR3 is CASSPSPSRGRWGYGYTF. The DNA of the CDR3 is TGTGCCAGCAGTCCATCTCCGAGCCGGGGCAGGTGGGGCTATGGCTACACCTTC.

CDR3 nucleotides: TGTGCCTCCAGGGCGGGACAGGGAAGCACTGAAGCTTTCTTT. It translates to CASRAGQGSTEAFF. The chain has TRBV10-3 and TRBJ1-1, with 9 positions matching TRBD1. Germline trimming cut 11 bases from V and 4 bases from J; bases unmatched to any gene: 11. The germline gives CDR1 ENHRY, CDR2 SYGVKD. The CDR3 loop spans 14 amino acids.

V and J are TRBV9 and TRBJ2-3; tentative D call: TRBD2 (6 bases). Germline CDR1 is SGDLS and CDR2 is YYNGEE. The CDR3 totals 17 residues. Trimming removed 7 bases at V and 2 bases at J, with 23 bases between. The CDR3 sequence is CASASRDLNSYTDTQYF. As DNA, the CDR3 is TGTGCCAGCGCATCGCGGGACCTCAACTCCTACACAGATACGCAGTATTTT.

CDR3 nucleotide sequence: TGTGCCGCAGAAACAGGGAATAATTCACCCCTCCACTTT. It specifies CAAETGNNSPLHF. This rearrangement joins TRBV6-5 to TRBJ1-6, with D perhaps TRBD1 (6 bases). Germline lookup yields CDR1 MNHEY and CDR2 SVGAGI. This CDR3 contains 13 residues. V was clipped by 11 bases and J by 5 bases, with 13 bases between them.

V usage is TRBV7-8 and J usage is TRBJ2-3; 10 bases are shared with TRBD2. V lost 1 base and J lost 3; bases outside the gene matches: 4. This CDR3 region has 16 residues. Germline V gene lookup returns CDR1 SGHVS and CDR2 FQNEAQ. In DNA form, the CDR3 reads TGTGCCAGCAGCTTAGTCAGCGGGGGGGCGACAGATACGCAGTATTTT. It is translated as CASSLVSGGATDTQYF.

The V call is TRBV2, the J call TRBJ2-7, with D perhaps TRBD1 (5 bases). Deletions cut 4 bases from V and 6 bases from J, with 16 bases between. Germline CDR1 reads SNHLY; CDR2 reads FYNNEI. CDR3 length: 14 amino acids. DNA for the CDR3: TGTGCCAGCAGTGCTAAGGGGTTTGAGGCCGAGCAGTACTTC. It yields the protein CASSAKGFEAEQYF.

This clone was observed a single time. V gene TRBV10-3 combines with J gene TRBJ2-1; 10 bases are a match to TRBD2. CDR1 is ENHRY and CDR2 is SYGVKD in the germline V gene. The CDR3 spans 15 residues. V gave up 6 bases and J gave up 6 bases; unmatched junction bases: 8. CDR3 in DNA: TGTGCCATCAGCCTACAAGGACTAGCGGTCAATGAGCAGTTCTTC. As protein: CAISLQGLAVNEQFF.

The gene calls are TRBV7-2 and TRBJ2-5; 15 positions agree with TRBD2. Germline V gene data show CDR1 as SGHTA and CDR2 as FQGNSA. V trimming: 7 bases; J trimming: 5 bases; junction bases outside the gene matches: 14. The CDR3 totals 18 residues. In DNA, the CDR3 is TGTGCCAGCAAACCCAAAGGACTAGCGGGGGGGCTCTGGGAGACCCAGTACTTC. Its protein product is CASKPKGLAGGLWETQYF.

The chain links TRBV5-1 to TRBJ2-2; D is ambiguous. Germline loops: CDR1 SGHRS, CDR2 YFSETQ. V shed 0 bases and J shed 4 bases, with 7 bases lying between them. This CDR3 has 14 amino acids. As DNA, the CDR3 is TGCGCCAGCAGCTTGGGCGGTTCCACCGGGGAGCTGTTTTTT. Translation gives CASSLGGSTGELFF.

This clone came up once. The CDR3 DNA sequence: TGTGCCAGCAGGGGGGTAGTACATGAAAAACTGTTTTTT. Its protein is CASRGVVHEKLFF. The J gene is TRBJ1-4, the V gene TRBV21-1. TRBV21-1 is labeled a pseudogene. The CDR3 is 13 amino acids.

This rearrangement joins TRBV19 to TRBJ2-7; D is unclear. Germline V gene sequence: CDR1 LNHDA, CDR2 SQIVND (reference sequence). The ends were cut back, 5 bases at V and 3 bases at J, with 20 bases in the middle. The length of the CDR3 is 16 residues. The CDR3 DNA sequence: TGTGCCAGTAGTTCCATTCTTCGACCAGATCTCTACGAGCAGTACTTC. This gives the protein CASSSILRPDLYEQYF.

This sequence joins TRBV7-2 and TRBJ1-4; D is perhaps TRBD1 (6 bases). Germline-derived CDR1 and CDR2 are SGHTA and FQGNSA. The CDR3 length is 15 residues. Trimming left V 4 bases short and J 2 bases short, with 11 bases between. In DNA form, the CDR3 reads TGTGCCAGCAGCTCCCAAGGGGGGACTAATGAAAAACTGTTTTTT. As protein: CASSSQGGTNEKLFF.

The gene calls are TRBV18 and TRBJ2-2, with unresolved D. V was clipped by 3 bases and J by 4 bases, with 3 bases between them. This CDR3 comprises 12 residues. Germline CDR1 is KGHSH and CDR2 is LQKENI. The CDR3 spells CASSPATGELFF. The CDR3 region has the DNA TGTGCCAGCTCACCGGCCACCGGGGAGCTGTTTTTT.

This chain links TRBV5-1 with TRBJ1-2; D is perhaps TRBD1 (5 bases). The V end was cut by 4 bases, the J end by 4 bases, with 14 bases between. Germline CDR1 reads SGHRS; CDR2 reads YFSETQ. The CDR3 is 14 amino acids. CDR3 sequence (DNA): TGCGCCAGCAGCGAAGGGACGGCCGCCTATGGCTACACCTTC. This gives the protein CASSEGTAAYGYTF.

This chain links TRBV7-2 with TRBJ2-1; D gene unclear. Trimming took off 1 base at V and 7 bases at J, with 8 bases between the two ends. The length of the CDR3 is 13 residues. CDR1 is SGHTA, CDR2 FQGNSA, per germline. The CDR3 nucleotides read TGTGCCAGCAGCTTAGGGACCCTAAATGAGCAGTTCTTC. Translated: CASSLGTLNEQFF.

The count of this clone is one. V is TRBV4-2 and J is TRBJ1-2; D not certain. V was cut by 0 bases and J by 5 bases, with 7 bases left in between. Germline loops: CDR1 LGHNA, CDR2 YNFKEQ. The CDR3 runs to 13 residues. CDR3 in amino acids: CASSQDRIYGYTF. The CDR3 nucleotides read TGTGCCAGCAGCCAAGATAGGATTTATGGCTACACCTTC.